The clone carrying this T cell receptor beta chain has at least ten counts. This sample was taken from a study of low-dose radiotherapy and immunotherapy resistance in tumors. Turning to the study itself: Patients of Cohort 1 had 0.5 Gy fractions every 2 weeks, which summed to 6.5 Gy. Cohort 2 patients were irradiated with 1 Gy every two weeks, reaching 13 Gy over 26 weeks. One day before radiation and immunotherapy, intravenous cyclophosphamide 200 mg/m2 was administered, with this repeated every two weeks. Aspirin 300 mg, taken orally and daily, was given to patients for four cycles from cycle 1 day 1.

Germline V gives CDR1 SGHAT, CDR2 FQNNGV. This CDR3 has 13 amino acids. V lost 5 bases and J lost 9, with 14 bases in between. Documented time point: after trial treatment. Treatment specified: LDRT plus nivolumab, ipilimumab, low-dose cyclophosphamide and aspirin (RACIN trial). TRAV- and TRBV-specific primers, spanning alpha and beta chains, primed first-strand cDNA. TCR amplification ran approximately 22 PCR cycles using constant-region and V-primer adapter primers. Using its own MiXCR run on the reads, TCRdb lists one record per CDR3 protein. The data show more than 90,000 distinct CDR3 sequences, under 25% seen once.

The sample was PBMCs, taken after low-dose radiotherapy plus immunotherapy. The TCR was taken from a male donor with prostate cancer. V and J are TRBV11-2 and TRBJ1-5; a possible D gene is TRBD1 (6 bases). The CDR3, as DNA: TGTGCCAGCAGCCGGGGGGCAGAAGGGCCCCAGCATTTT. Residues: CASSRGAEGPQHF.